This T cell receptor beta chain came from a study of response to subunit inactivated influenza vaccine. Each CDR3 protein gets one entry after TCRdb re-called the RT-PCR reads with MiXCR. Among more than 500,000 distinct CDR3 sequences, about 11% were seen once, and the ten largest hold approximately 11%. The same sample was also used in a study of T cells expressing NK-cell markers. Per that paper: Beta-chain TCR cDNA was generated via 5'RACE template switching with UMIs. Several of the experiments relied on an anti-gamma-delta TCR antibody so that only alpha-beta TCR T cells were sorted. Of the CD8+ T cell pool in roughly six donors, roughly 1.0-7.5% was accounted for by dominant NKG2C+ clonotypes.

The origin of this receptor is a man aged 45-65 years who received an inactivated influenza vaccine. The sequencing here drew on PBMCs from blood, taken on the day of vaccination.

The CDR3 coding sequence is TGTGCCAGCAGCGCGACGGGAGTTAGGGGCAATGAGCAGTTCTTC. This translates into CASSATGVRGNEQFF. V and J are TRBV9 and TRBJ2-1, with D maybe TRBD2 (6 bases). The CDR3 runs to 15 residues. Germline V gene lookup returns CDR1 SGDLS and CDR2 YYNGEE. V lost 3 bases to trimming and J lost 6 bases, with 16 bases between them.